Below, 27 T cell receptor beta chains from the same sample are listed, as sequenced in a study of OX40 agonist ivuxolimab in advanced cancers. Library generation was performed with the immunoSEQ multiplex PCR assay. The clones in this table, taken by TCRdb from immuneACCESS, are in-frame only. Not every clone is retained; where verified, under half of the shortfall comes from an unresolved V gene, and the cause of the rest is unknown. This sample gives roughly 76,000 clones in total; over 80% of them show up just once. 5.5% to 6% of the sample is in the top ten clones. The material was CD4+ or CD8+ T cells sorted from blood, obtained in a trial of the OX40 agonist ivuxolimab. Receptors originate from an adult with an advanced solid tumor such as melanoma, head and neck, liver or kidney cancer.

The rearrangement uses TRBV18 and TRBJ2-5; 8 bases line up with TRBD2. V was clipped by 3 bases and J by 4 bases; unmatched bases: 4. Germline assignment: CDR1 KGHSH and CDR2 LQKENI. The CDR3 sequence is 14 residues long. The CDR3: CASSPGGGRETQYF. In nucleotides, the CDR3 is TGTGCCAGCTCACCGGGCGGGGGGCGAGAGACCCAGTACTTC.

The rearrangement links TRBV10-2 to TRBJ1-6; no clear D gene. V lost 2 bases to trimming and J lost 7 bases, with 9 bases between them. The CDR3 extends over 14 amino acids. Germline lookup yields CDR1 WSHSY and CDR2 SAAADI. CDR3 sequence: CASSEGRLNSPLHF. The CDR3 nucleotides are TGCGCCAGCAGTGAGGGACGTTTAAATTCACCCCTCCACTTT.

The rearrangement uses TRBV28 and TRBJ2-7; 9 nucleotides align to TRBD2. Germline V lookup: CDR1 MDHEN, CDR2 SYDVKM. The CDR3 totals 19 residues. After removal of 4 bases from V and 0 bases from J, the junction contained 16 bases not matched to a gene. The CDR3, as DNA: TGTGCCAGCAGTTCACCGCTTCGGACTAGCGACAGAAGCTCCTACGAGCAGTACTTC. This sequence encodes CASSSPLRTSDRSSYEQYF.

This sequence joins TRBV29-1 and TRBJ2-5; D may be TRBD1 or TRBD2 (5 bases each). Per the germline V gene, CDR1 is SQVTM and CDR2 is ANQGSEA. CDR3 length: 13 residues. Trimming stripped 1 base from V and 4 bases from J, with 10 bases between. CDR3 protein: CSVEGGVRETQYF. The CDR3 DNA sequence: TGCAGCGTTGAAGGAGGGGTCCGAGAGACCCAGTACTTC.

Notes on this clone: Distinct nucleotide sequences in the sample also encode this CDR3. The J gene is TRBJ1-2, the V gene TRBV6-1; D gene unclear. Germline values: CDR1 MNHNS, CDR2 SASEGT. The CDR3 spans 12 residues. Trimming cost V 6 bases and J 4 bases, with 9 bases left between them. CDR3 coding DNA: TGTGCCAGCAGACCCGGATTCTATGGCTACACCTTC. It is translated as CASRPGFYGYTF.

CDR3 DNA: TGCGCCAGCAGCTTCGGGGTGGACAATGAGCAGTTCTTC. Translated: CASSFGVDNEQFF. The rearrangement links TRBV5-1 to TRBJ2-1, with D perhaps matching TRBD2 (5 bases). Germline lookup yields CDR1 SGHRS and CDR2 YFSETQ. CDR3 length: 13 residues. V lost 2 bases and J 5 bases, leaving 8 bases between the germline ends. Full variable domain (missing parts from reference TRBV5-1 and TRBJ2-1): KAGVTQTPRYLIKTRGQQVTLSCSPISGHRSVSWYQQTPGQGLQFLFEYFSETQRNKGNFPGRFSGRQFSNSRSEMNVSTLELGDSALYLCASSFGVDNEQFFGPGTRLTVL.

This clone was detected only a few times. The chain has TRBV9 and TRBJ1-2; 7 positions match TRBD1. The germline gives CDR1 SGDLS, CDR2 YYNGEE. The CDR3 extends over 14 amino acids. V shed 2 bases and J 4 bases; nucleotides not matched to a gene: 5. This CDR3 is CASSVSGTAYGYTF. The CDR3 DNA follows: TGTGCCAGCAGCGTTTCCGGGACAGCCTATGGCTACACCTTC.

The rearrangement joins TRBV6-5 to TRBJ2-7; maybe TRBD2 (6 bases). The CDR3 is made up of 14 amino acids. The germline V gene has CDR1 MNHEY and CDR2 SVGAGI. V dropped 7 bases and J dropped 5 bases, with 18 bases sitting between them. CDR3 region: CASTPRGYGDEQYF. In DNA form, the CDR3 reads TGTGCCAGCACTCCCCGGGGGTACGGCGACGAGCAGTACTTC.

The J gene is TRBJ2-3, the V gene TRBV30; TRBD1 or TRBD2 may be the D gene (5 bases each). CDR3 size: 15 residues. Germline V gene data show CDR1 as GTSNPN and CDR2 as SVGIG (reference sequence). Trimming removed 3 bases from V and 6 bases from J, with 19 bases in between. The CDR3 DNA reads as TGTGCCTGGAGGCGCGTTTGGGGGACGCGCGATACGCAGTATTTT. Translating gives CAWRRVWGTRDTQYF.

The chain links TRBV30 to TRBJ1-3; D remains ambiguous. Between the trimmed V and J ends, which lost 4 bases and 0 bases, there was a span of 4 bases. Germline CDR1 and CDR2: GTSNPN and SVGIG (reference sequence). The CDR3 loop spans 12 amino acids. This chain's CDR3 is CAWTASGNTIYF. DNA of the CDR3: TGTGCCTGGACAGCCTCTGGAAACACCATATATTTT.

The gene calls are TRBV6-5 and TRBJ1-4; unclear D gene. Trimming stripped 10 bases from V and 2 bases from J, with 17 bases between. Germline V CDR1 and CDR2: MNHEY, SVGAGI. The CDR3 sequence is 15 residues long. CDR3 bases: TGTGCCACCTCAGCGTCCTGGGCTACTAATGAAAAACTGTTTTTT. It codes for CATSASWATNEKLFF.

V is TRBV4-2 and J is TRBJ1-6; 7 bases map to TRBD1. This CDR3 spans 18 amino acids. With V trimmed by 3 bases and J by 2 bases, 10 bases remained unmatched. Germline lookup yields CDR1 LGHNA and CDR2 YNFKEQ. CDR3 in amino acids: CASSHARQGDTYNSPLHF. CDR3 bases: TGTGCCAGCAGCCATGCGCGACAGGGAGATACCTATAATTCACCCCTCCACTTT.

The chain links TRBV9 to TRBJ1-2, with a weak D call TRBD1 (6 bases). Trimming left V 3 bases short and J 4 bases short, with 10 bases between. Germline-derived CDR1 and CDR2 are SGDLS and YYNGEE. This CDR3 spans 13 amino acids. Here the CDR3 DNA reads TGTGCCAGCAGCGCGGACAGAGCCTATGGCTACACCTTC. Its translation: CASSADRAYGYTF.

This clone has just a few counts. The rearrangement links TRBV4-1 to TRBJ2-2, with 9 bases fitting TRBD2. The germline CDR1 and CDR2 sequences are MGHRA and YSYEKL. This CDR3 is built from 15 residues. The V and J ends lost 0 bases and 7 bases, in that order; junction bases with no gene match: 3. The CDR3 here is CASSQEGLAGGELFF. CDR3 coding DNA: TGCGCCAGCAGCCAAGAGGGACTAGCTGGCGGGGAGCTGTTTTTT.

The genes are TRBV5-4 and TRBJ2-5; possible D gene TRBD1, 6 bases. Germline CDR1 reads SGHNT; CDR2 reads YYREEE (reference sequence). The CDR3 runs 16 residues. With 2 bases removed from V and 5 bases from J, the gap between germline ends came to 19 bases. This CDR3 reads CASSFEGTGRGETQYF. The CDR3 nucleotides are TGTGCCAGCAGCTTCGAGGGGACCGGTAGGGGGGAGACCCAGTACTTC. Based on the CDR3 plus reference TRBV5-4 and TRBJ2-5, the full variable domain is ETGVTQSPTHLIKTRGQQVTLRCSSQSGHNTVSWYQQALGQGPQFIFQYYREEENGRGNFPPRFSGLQFPNYSSELNVNALELDDSALYLCASSFEGTGRGETQYFGPGTRLLVL.

The chain has TRBV7-7 and TRBJ2-7, with D unclear. Trimming shortened V by 5 bases and J by 0 bases, and 11 bases separated the two germline ends. The germline V gene has CDR1 SSHAT and CDR2 FNYEAQ (reference sequence). CDR3 length equals 14 residues. CDR3 in DNA: TGTGCCAGCAGCGCCTCCAGGAACTCCTACGAGCAGTACTTC. It translates to CASSASRNSYEQYF.

The chain combines TRBV27 with TRBJ2-1, with 12 positions matching TRBD2. The ends lost 3 bases at V and 1 base at J; junction bases unmatched: 7. Germline CDR1 MNHEY, CDR2 SMNVEV (reference sequence). CDR3 length: 18 residues. CDR3 nucleotides: TGTGCCAGCAGTTTGGTAGGACTAGCGGGACAATCCTACAATGAGCAGTTCTTC. Its protein product is CASSLVGLAGQSYNEQFF.

The chain is built from TRBV4-3 and TRBJ1-2; no reliable D call. Germline-derived CDR1 and CDR2 are LGHNA and YSLEER. The CDR3 runs 15 residues. V was trimmed by 3 bases and J by 5 bases, leaving 16 bases between them. The DNA for the CDR3 is TGCGCCAGCAGCCAGTCAGGAAGGCCGGGGTATGGCTACACCTTC. This gives the protein CASSQSGRPGYGYTF.

This clone was recorded once. The chain combines TRBV6-1 with TRBJ1-4, with D perhaps matching TRBD1 (5 bases). CDR3 length equals 14 residues. Deletions cut 4 bases from V and 4 bases from J, with 10 bases between. Germline CDR1 MNHNS, CDR2 SASEGT. DNA for the CDR3: TGTGCCAGCAGTGGGGGAGGGGTTAATGAAAAACTGTTTTTT. It is translated as CASSGGGVNEKLFF.

The CDR3 sequence is CASSFREDYEQYV. DNA of the CDR3: TGTGCCAGCAGTTTCCGGGAGGACTACGAGCAGTACGTC. The gene calls are TRBV28 and TRBJ2-7; 7 bases line up with TRBD2. The J segment lost 3 bases and the V segment lost 3 bases, leaving 2 bases of the junction unmatched. This CDR3 has 13 amino acids. The germline V gene encodes CDR1 MDHEN and CDR2 SYDVKM.

This clone was seen at least ten times. Here the CDR3 DNA reads TGTGCCAGTAGTATAGGGACTAGCAATCAAGAGACCCAGTACTTC. This translates into CASSIGTSNQETQYF. The gene calls are TRBV19 and TRBJ2-5; 8 bases agree with TRBD2. V shed 1 base, J shed 2 bases, and the junction held 3 bases outside the gene matches. Germline CDR1 is LNHDA and CDR2 is SQIVND (reference sequence). The CDR3 loop spans 15 amino acids.

The rearrangement uses TRBV4-1 and TRBJ2-2; perhaps TRBD2 as D (6 bases). Germline CDR1 reads MGHRA; CDR2 reads YSYEKL. The ends were cut back, 2 bases at V and 3 bases at J, with 16 bases in the middle. This CDR3 contains 17 residues. The CDR3 here is CASSQLGAGKHTGELFF. CDR3 bases: TGCGCCAGCAGCCAACTGGGTGCGGGGAAACACACCGGGGAGCTGTTTTTT.

V usage is TRBV28 and J usage is TRBJ1-2, with TRBD1 matching 7 bases. Germline V lookup: CDR1 MDHEN, CDR2 SYDVKM. The ends lost 5 bases at V and 8 bases at J; junction bases unmatched: 11. The CDR3 runs 14 residues. The CDR3 coding sequence is TGTGCCAGCAGTCCTATTGACAGGGTCAGGGGCTACACCTTC. Protein product: CASSPIDRVRGYTF.

This clone was detected only once. The V gene is TRBV28, the J gene TRBJ2-7, with a possible D match to TRBD1 (5 bases). This CDR3 spans 16 amino acids. V was clipped by 2 bases and J by 4 bases, with 18 bases between them. Germline V gene lookup returns CDR1 MDHEN and CDR2 SYDVKM. Here the CDR3 DNA reads TGTGCCAGCAGTTTACCGACAGCCGACTCGATTTACGAGCAGTACGTC. Its protein is CASSLPTADSIYEQYV.

V gene TRBV2 combines with J gene TRBJ1-3; 8 nucleotides align to TRBD1. V shed 10 bases, J shed 3 bases, and the junction held 11 bases outside the gene matches. Germline assignment: CDR1 SNHLY and CDR2 FYNNEI. CDR3 length equals 15 residues. In DNA, the CDR3 is TGTGCCATTACGGGCCAGGGGGCTGGTGGAAACACCATATATTTT. Residues: CAITGQGAGGNTIYF.

This rearrangement joins TRBV30 to TRBJ1-5, with TRBD1 as a possible D gene (6 bases). CDR3 length equals 13 residues. Germline V lookup: CDR1 GTSNPN, CDR2 SVGIG (reference sequence). V lost 0 bases, J lost 6 bases, and 9 bases lay in between. The CDR3 DNA sequence: TGTGCCTGGAGTGTACTAGGGGGTCAGCCCCAGCATTTT. Translating it yields CAWSVLGGQPQHF.

This clone showed up just a few times. Other DNA sequences from this sample encode an identical CDR3 as well. The V call is TRBV15, the J call TRBJ2-3, with 7 bases that match TRBD2. The CDR3 sequence is 16 residues long. V lost 0 bases and J lost 2; bases outside the gene matches: 5. Germline CDR1 and CDR2: LNHNV and YYDKDF (reference sequence). This CDR3 reads CATSRDLAATTDTQYF. The CDR3 DNA sequence: TGTGCCACCAGCAGAGATCTAGCGGCGACCACAGATACGCAGTATTTT.